Presented here are 28 T cell receptor beta chains from one specimen sequenced in a study of CD8 T cells in Susac syndrome. RNA totalling about 0.5 to 1 ug underwent reverse transcription with random hexamers. MiXCR, run by TCRdb on the immunoSEQ multiplex PCR reads, gives a single entry per CDR3 protein. The data show some 130,000 distinct CDR3 sequences, with 90% to 95% seen just once and around 0.24% held by the top ten. Sequences were obtained from CD8+ T cells from PBMCs. Receptors were obtained from a human donor with multiple sclerosis.

In DNA form, the CDR3 reads TGTGCCTGGGCGGGGGGAGTCGCGGCCCAGTACTTC. This sequence encodes CAWAGGVAAQYF. The gene calls are TRBV30 and TRBJ2-5; the match to TRBD2 covers 8 bases. V was clipped by 5 bases and J by 9 bases; unmatched bases: 8. Germline loops: CDR1 GTSNPN, CDR2 SVGIG (reference sequence). This CDR3 spans 12 amino acids.

V is TRBV6-1 and J is TRBJ1-5; TRBD1 matches 9 bases. This CDR3 has 17 amino acids. CDR1 is MNHNS and CDR2 is SASEGT in the germline V gene. V lost 8 bases and J lost 4; bases outside the gene matches: 15. The CDR3: CASEILRGQGRNQPQHF. CDR3 DNA sequence: TGTGCCAGCGAAATTCTACGCGGACAGGGGCGTAATCAGCCCCAGCATTTT.

This rearrangement joins TRBV4-3 to TRBJ2-1, with D uncertain. The CDR3 extends over 13 amino acids. CDR1 and CDR2 from the germline V gene are LGHNA and YSLEER. Trimming removed 0 bases at V and 9 bases at J, with 9 bases between. The CDR3 loop is CASSQDTLREQFF. The CDR3 bases are TGCGCCAGCAGCCAAGACACGCTTCGTGAGCAGTTCTTC.

J is TRBJ1-5 and V is TRBV20-1, with D perhaps TRBD1 (5 bases). The germline V gene has CDR1 DFQATT and CDR2 SNEGSKA (reference sequence). Between the trimmed V and J ends, which lost 1 base and 4 bases, there was a span of 8 bases. The CDR3 runs to 13 residues. The CDR3 spells CSARVWGNQPQHF. CDR3 nucleotide sequence: TGCAGTGCTAGAGTTTGGGGGAATCAGCCCCAGCATTTT.

The chain is built from TRBV4-1 and TRBJ1-2, with a weak D call TRBD1 (5 bases). Trimming cost V 1 base and J 5 bases, with 17 bases left between them. CDR1 and CDR2 from the germline V gene are MGHRA and YSYEKL. The CDR3 sequence is 16 residues long. The CDR3 loop reads CASSQGGTSASYGYTF. Written as DNA, the CDR3 is TGCGCCAGCAGCCAAGGGGGCACGTCTGCGAGTTATGGCTACACCTTC.

V gene TRBV12-3 or TRBV12-4 combines with J gene TRBJ2-3; 11 nucleotides line up with TRBD2. V shed 5 bases, J shed 2 bases, and the junction held 3 bases outside the gene matches. There are 15 residues in the CDR3. The CDR3 here is CASSALAGVTDTQYF. As DNA, the CDR3 is TGTGCCAGCAGTGCACTAGCGGGGGTCACAGATACGCAGTATTTT.

This chain joins TRBV30 and TRBJ2-1; a weak D match, TRBD2 (6 bases). The CDR3 has 15 residues. Germline-derived CDR1 and CDR2 are GTSNPN and SVGIG (reference sequence). V was trimmed by 1 base and J by 5 bases, leaving 15 bases between them. In nucleotides, the CDR3 is TGTGCCTGGAGTGGACTTGGGGGGACCAACAATGAGCAGTTCTTC. This encodes CAWSGLGGTNNEQFF. Full variable domain (rest looked up from reference TRBV30 and TRBJ2-1): SQTIHQWPATLVQPVGSPLSLECTVEGTSNPNLYWYRQAAGRGLQLLFYSVGIGQISSEVPQNLSASRPQDRQFILSSKKLLLSDSGFYLCAWSGLGGTNNEQFFGPGTRLTVL.

The rearrangement joins TRBV29-1 to TRBJ2-2; no definite D call. There are 11 residues in the CDR3. Germline V gene data show CDR1 as SQVTM and CDR2 as ANQGSEA. Trimming left V 7 bases short and J 4 bases short, with 7 bases between. The CDR3 loop is CSGISTGELFF. CDR3 bases: TGCAGCGGAATAAGCACCGGGGAGCTGTTTTTT.

The rearrangement uses TRBV29-1 and TRBJ1-1; D gene unclear. Germline V gene sequence: CDR1 SQVTM, CDR2 ANQGSEA. The CDR3 consists of 12 residues. Trimming removed 5 bases at V and 0 bases at J, with 7 bases between. The CDR3 region is CSVPEMNTEAFF. The CDR3 DNA sequence: TGCAGCGTTCCAGAAATGAACACTGAAGCTTTCTTT.

This sequence joins TRBV7-8 and TRBJ1-5, with TRBD1 matching 10 bases. Germline V gene data show CDR1 as SGHVS and CDR2 as FQNEAQ. The CDR3 has 16 amino acids. The trim removed 0 bases at V and 4 bases at J, leaving 3 bases unmatched. The CDR3 loop reads CASSLAGQGTNQPQHF. The CDR3 DNA sequence: TGTGCCAGCAGCTTAGCGGGACAGGGGACGAATCAGCCCCAGCATTTT.

The V and J genes are TRBV9 and TRBJ2-6; D may be TRBD1 (5 bases). Germline CDR1 and CDR2: SGDLS and YYNGEE. Between the trimmed V and J ends, which lost 0 bases and 0 bases, there was a span of 13 bases. The CDR3 loop spans 18 amino acids. CDR3 amino acids: CASSVVGSGFSGANVLTF. In DNA, the CDR3 is TGTGCCAGCAGCGTAGTGGGATCAGGGTTCTCTGGGGCCAACGTCCTGACTTTC.

The J gene is TRBJ2-1, the V gene TRBV13; D is perhaps TRBD2 (6 bases). This CDR3 contains 12 residues. The V gene lost 5 bases and the J gene lost 10 bases, with 12 bases spanning the gap. Germline CDR1 and CDR2: PRHDT and FYEKMQ (reference sequence). As DNA, the CDR3 is TGTGCCAGCAGCCCCGAGGGGAGGGAGCAGTTCTTC. Its translation: CASSPEGREQFF.

This clonotype occurred once. The gene calls are TRBV2 and TRBJ2-7; 11 nucleotides agree with TRBD2. From germline, CDR1 is SNHLY and CDR2 FYNNEI. The CDR3 is made up of 19 amino acids. The V segment lost 4 bases and the J segment 7 bases; nucleotides outside the gene matches: 21. CDR3 residues: CASSADFLAGGRNEWEQYF. CDR3 in DNA: TGTGCCAGCAGTGCTGATTTCTTAGCGGGAGGGAGAAACGAGTGGGAGCAGTACTTC.

CDR3 region: CASSLDDNQPQHF. CDR3 sequence (DNA): TGTGCCAGCAGCTTAGACGACAATCAGCCCCAGCATTTT. The rearrangement uses TRBV7-6 and TRBJ1-5; no reliable D call. The germline V gene has CDR1 SGHVS and CDR2 FNYEAQ. The ends were cut back, 1 base at V and 3 bases at J, with 4 bases in the middle. The CDR3 contains 13 residues.

This sequence joins TRBV28 and TRBJ2-1; D not resolved. Trimming shortened V by 5 bases and J by 6 bases, and 17 bases separated the two germline ends. Per the germline V gene, CDR1 is MDHEN and CDR2 is SYDVKM. The CDR3 has 15 residues. The CDR3 bases are TGTGCCAGCAGTATCCGAGCCATCCTTGGCAATGAGCAGTTCTTC. Its translation: CASSIRAILGNEQFF.

This rearrangement joins TRBV7-9 to TRBJ2-2; TRBD2 matches 8 bases. This CDR3 region has 17 residues. In germline, CDR1 is SEHNR, CDR2 FQNEAQ (reference sequence). V lost 4 bases, J lost 6 bases, and 13 bases stayed unmatched. The CDR3 DNA sequence: TGTGCCAGCAGCTCAACGAGGAGAGCGGGAGTGGCCGGGGAGCTGTTTTTT. Its protein is CASSSTRRAGVAGELFF.

V and J are TRBV7-9 and TRBJ2-3; 7 bases agree with TRBD1. Germline V gene lookup returns CDR1 SEHNR and CDR2 FQNEAQ (reference sequence). The CDR3 totals 15 residues. The J segment lost 1 base and the V segment lost 6 bases, leaving 7 bases of the junction unmatched. CDR3: CASSSGGVGTDTQYF. The CDR3 DNA sequence: TGTGCCAGCAGTTCAGGGGGAGTGGGCACAGATACGCAGTATTTT.

CDR3 nucleotides: TGCAGTGCTAGAGATCGGGGGATCCTGAGGAGCTATGGCTACACCTTC. Amino acid sequence: CSARDRGILRSYGYTF. The J gene is TRBJ1-2, the V gene TRBV20-1; possibly TRBD1 for D (5 bases). Trimming left V 0 bases short and J 4 bases short, with 18 bases between. CDR3 length equals 16 residues. Per germline, CDR1 DFQATT and CDR2 SNEGSKA (reference sequence).

V usage is TRBV28 and J usage is TRBJ1-2, with 7 bases identical to TRBD1. Germline-derived CDR1 and CDR2 are MDHEN and SYDVKM. The J segment lost 5 bases and the V segment lost 7 bases, leaving 10 bases of the junction unmatched. The CDR3 extends over 14 amino acids. The CDR3 bases are TGTGCCAGCACCTCAGGGACAGATTATTATGGCTACACCTTC. Its translation is CASTSGTDYYGYTF.

This sequence joins TRBV29-1 and TRBJ2-2; D is possibly TRBD2 (6 bases). V was shortened by 2 bases and J by 4 bases, with 23 bases between the two germline ends. Per germline, CDR1 SQVTM and CDR2 ANQGSEA. CDR3 length: 18 amino acids. This CDR3 is CSVESRGLYAGPTGELFF. The CDR3, as DNA: TGCAGCGTTGAATCCCGGGGACTTTACGCAGGCCCCACCGGGGAGCTGTTTTTT.

This clonotype has just one count. This chain joins TRBV6-2 or TRBV6-3 and TRBJ1-1; TRBD1 matches at 8 bases. V shed 8 bases and J 6 bases; nucleotides not matched to a gene: 11. The CDR3 runs to 14 residues. CDR1 and CDR2 (germline): MNHEY, SVGEGT. The CDR3 nucleotides are TGTGCCAGCGTGAGACAGGGGATGAGGGCTGAAGCTTTCTTT. Translated, it gives CASVRQGMRAEAFF.

The V and J genes are TRBV7-2 and TRBJ2-7; tentatively, D is TRBD1 (6 bases). With 2 bases removed from V and 6 bases from J, the gap between germline ends came to 20 bases. CDR3 length: 16 amino acids. CDR1 and CDR2 from the germline V gene are SGHTA and FQGNSA. The CDR3 spells CASSLKADRTLREQYF. CDR3 coding DNA: TGTGCCAGCAGCTTAAAGGCCGACAGGACACTACGCGAGCAGTACTTC.

This clonotype came up once. The chain combines TRBV7-2 with TRBJ1-5; TRBD1 might be the D (5 bases). CDR1 SGHTA and CDR2 FQGNSA come from the germline V gene. Between the trimmed V and J ends, which lost 6 bases and 0 bases, there was a span of 12 bases. The CDR3 extends over 15 amino acids. The CDR3 DNA sequence: TGTGCCAGCAGTCCCGGGGGAGATAGCAATCAGCCCCAGCATTTT. This sequence encodes CASSPGGDSNQPQHF.

The chain employs TRBV4-3 and TRBJ1-4, with D uncertain. Germline loops: CDR1 LGHNA, CDR2 YSLEER. The V end lost 3 bases, the J end lost 8 bases, and 10 bases lay between the germline ends. The CDR3 extends over 13 amino acids. The DNA of the CDR3 is TGCGCCAGCAGCCAGAGGTTAGAAGAAAAACTGTTTTTT. It yields the protein CASSQRLEEKLFF.

This chain uses TRBV27 with TRBJ1-1; D is perhaps TRBD1 (5 bases). This CDR3 is 13 amino acids long. Germline V lookup: CDR1 MNHEY, CDR2 SMNVEV (reference sequence). Trimming cost V 7 bases and J 1 base, with 10 bases left between them. CDR3 loop: CASKIQGNTEAFF. The CDR3 nucleotides read TGTGCCAGCAAGATCCAGGGGAACACTGAAGCTTTCTTT.

The J gene is TRBJ2-7, the V gene TRBV9, with 7 nucleotides matching TRBD2. CDR1 and CDR2 (germline): SGDLS, YYNGEE. The trim removed 2 bases at V and 5 bases at J, leaving 10 bases unmatched. The CDR3 contains 15 residues. The CDR3 reads CASSVLAGEGHEQYF. The CDR3 DNA follows: TGTGCCAGCAGCGTTCTTGCGGGAGAGGGCCACGAGCAGTACTTC.

The CDR3 reads CASSQEADRISYGYTF. The DNA for the CDR3 is TGCGCCAGCAGCCAAGAGGCAGACCGAATATCCTATGGCTACACCTTC. The rearrangement uses TRBV4-3 and TRBJ1-2; no reliable D call. This CDR3 is 16 amino acids long. CDR1 and CDR2 (germline): LGHNA, YSLEER. V was shortened by 0 bases and J by 4 bases, with 15 bases between the two germline ends.

The rearrangement links TRBV11-2 to TRBJ2-2, with D tentatively TRBD2 (5 bases). CDR1 and CDR2 (germline): SGHAT, FQNNGV. The CDR3 contains 15 residues. Between the trimmed V and J ends, which lost 1 base and 5 bases, there was a span of 11 bases. CDR3 in DNA: TGTGCCAGCAGCTTAGTGGAGGTTTCGACCGGGGAGCTGTTTTTT. Translating gives CASSLVEVSTGELFF.